The 21 T cell receptor beta chains listed next were all sequenced from one sample in a study of blood T cell repertoires in COVID-19. Sequencing was performed with immunoSEQ multiplex PCR; in TCRdb, only in-frame clones are kept and a portion is missing. Among about 200,000 clones, about 88% were seen once, and the ten largest hold about 18%. The specimen sequenced was peripheral blood. Receptors were obtained from a man aged 50-59 years with COVID-19, enrolled during active disease.

This chain connects TRBV7-2 to TRBJ2-3, with a possible D match to TRBD2 (6 bases). The CDR3 spans 17 residues. Germline V gene lookup returns CDR1 SGHTA and CDR2 FQGNSA. The germline V and J ends were trimmed by 4 bases and 3 bases, with 20 bases remaining between them. CDR3 sequence reads: CASSSFGGGGGTDTQYF. As DNA, the CDR3 is TGTGCCAGCAGCTCCTTTGGGGGTGGGGGAGGAACAGATACGCAGTATTTT.

V usage is TRBV5-8 and J usage is TRBJ2-2; 9 bases are a match to TRBD1. V lost 4 bases, J lost 5 bases, and 6 bases stayed unmatched. The germline V gene has CDR1 SGHTS and CDR2 YDEGEE. The CDR3 is 15 amino acids. CDR3 region: CASSPNRGQTGELFF. The CDR3, as DNA: TGTGCCAGCAGCCCTAACAGGGGGCAAACCGGGGAGCTGTTTTTT.

The V gene is TRBV30, the J gene TRBJ2-1; 12 bases agree with TRBD2. This CDR3 region has 16 residues. With V trimmed by 1 base and J by 4 bases, 5 bases remained unmatched. Germline V gene lookup returns CDR1 GTSNPN and CDR2 SVGIG (reference sequence). As DNA, the CDR3 is TGTGCCTGGAGTGCCCCTCTAGCGGGAGGGTACAATGAGCAGTTCTTC. Its translation is CAWSAPLAGGYNEQFF.

The chain links TRBV5-1 to TRBJ2-1; tentative D call: TRBD2 (7 bases). Germline values: CDR1 SGHRS, CDR2 YFSETQ. V lost 0 bases and J lost 6, with 16 bases in between. The CDR3 contains 16 residues. The CDR3 sequence: CASSLAAGATGNEQFF. The CDR3 nucleotides are TGCGCCAGCAGCTTGGCCGCGGGGGCTACAGGCAATGAGCAGTTCTTC.

The V and J genes are TRBV6-6 and TRBJ2-2; 8 bases are a match to TRBD1. The germline V gene encodes CDR1 MNHNY and CDR2 SVGAGI (reference sequence). After removal of 5 bases from V and 0 bases from J, the junction contained 5 bases not matched to a gene. The CDR3 sequence is 16 residues long. As DNA, the CDR3 is TGTGCCAGCAGTCGGGGGACAGGCTCGAACACCGGGGAGCTGTTTTTT. Translation gives CASSRGTGSNTGELFF.

The chain is built from TRBV7-6 and TRBJ2-2; TRBD1 agrees at 7 bases. Trimming took 5 bases from V and 0 from J; bases not matched to a gene: 9. Germline values: CDR1 SGHVS, CDR2 FNYEAQ. The CDR3 spans 17 residues. Here the CDR3 DNA reads TGTGCCAGCAGCCGTTACCCGGGACAGACGAACACCGGGGAGCTGTTTTTT. As protein: CASSRYPGQTNTGELFF.

On this clone itself: Other DNA sequences in the same sample also yield this CDR3. This rearrangement joins TRBV5-6 to TRBJ2-7; D is ambiguous. Per the germline V gene, CDR1 is SGHDT and CDR2 is YYEEEE. The V and J ends lost 0 bases and 2 bases respectively, with 6 bases between them. The CDR3 sequence is 13 residues long. The CDR3 nucleotides read TGTGCCAGCAGCTTGGCCAGGACCTACGAGCAGTACTTC. This encodes CASSLARTYEQYF.

The chain uses TRBV7-8 and TRBJ1-1; unclear D gene. Germline V gene lookup returns CDR1 SGHVS and CDR2 FQNEAQ. The CDR3 has 15 residues. The V end was cut by 5 bases, the J end by 3 bases, with 16 bases between. The DNA for the CDR3 is TGTGCCAGCAGCCACCCGGCGGGTTTAGACACTGAAGCTTTCTTT. Protein product: CASSHPAGLDTEAFF.

The V and J genes are TRBV6-5 and TRBJ2-3, with D perhaps matching TRBD1 (6 bases). The germline gives CDR1 MNHEY, CDR2 SVGAGI. This CDR3 is 13 amino acids long. Trimming took off 2 bases at V and 4 bases at J, with 7 bases between the two ends. The CDR3 spells CASSYQGSDTQYF. In DNA form, the CDR3 reads TGTGCCAGCAGTTACCAGGGGTCAGATACGCAGTATTTT.

The chain is built from TRBV18 and TRBJ2-3, with 8 nucleotides matching TRBD1. J lost 2 bases, V lost 5 bases, and 6 bases had no gene match. There are 15 residues in the CDR3. The germline gives CDR1 KGHSH, CDR2 LQKENI. CDR3 loop: CASSTRQGATDTQYF. The CDR3 DNA follows: TGTGCCAGCTCAACGCGGCAGGGGGCCACAGATACGCAGTATTTT.

The chain links TRBV5-1 to TRBJ1-1; D remains unclear. This CDR3 spans 13 amino acids. Between the trimmed V and J ends, which lost 2 bases and 1 base, there was a span of 6 bases. Per germline, CDR1 SGHRS and CDR2 YFSETQ. CDR3 in DNA: TGCGCCAGCAGCTTTGCGGAGAACACTGAAGCTTTCTTT. It yields the protein CASSFAENTEAFF.

This chain links TRBV3-1 (or the pseudogene TRBV3-2) with TRBJ1-5; weak D call: TRBD1 (5 bases). The CDR3 has 13 amino acids. Germline CDR1 is LGHDT and CDR2 is YNNKEL (reference sequence). Trimming removed 2 bases from V and 6 bases from J, with 8 bases in between. CDR3 sequence: CASSQQGLQPQHF. CDR3 bases: TGTGCCAGCAGCCAACAGGGTCTTCAGCCCCAGCATTTT.

In regard to this clone: Being one base from a much bigger clone, this may be a read error. Other DNA sequences in the sample encode the same CDR3. CDR3 DNA sequence: TGTGCCAGCAGTGAAGGGGGGCGGGGGGCGGGGGAGACCCAGTACTTC. Amino acid sequence: CASSEGGRGAGETQYF. The V and J genes are TRBV6-1 and TRBJ2-5; 8 nucleotides align to TRBD2. The J segment lost 5 bases and the V segment lost 1 base, leaving 9 bases of the junction unmatched. CDR1 and CDR2 (germline): MNHNS, SASEGT. CDR3 length equals 16 residues.

This clone has only a few counts. This rearrangement joins TRBV13 to TRBJ1-3, with unresolved D. V was cut by 3 bases and J by 0 bases, with 15 bases left in between. The CDR3 sequence is 17 residues long. Germline lookup yields CDR1 PRHDT and CDR2 FYEKMQ (reference sequence). CDR3 sequence reads: CASSFLMAGRSGNTIYF. CDR3 in DNA: TGTGCCAGCAGCTTCCTCATGGCAGGCCGCTCTGGAAACACCATATATTTT.

The rearrangement links TRBV19 to TRBJ1-1; D is unclear. Trimming took 9 bases from V and 1 from J, leaving 12 bases between them. The CDR3 length is 13 residues. Germline CDR1 reads LNHDA; CDR2 reads SQIVND (reference sequence). This chain's CDR3 is CASRRGGNTEAFF. Written as DNA, the CDR3 is TGTGCCAGCAGGCGGGGTGGGAACACTGAAGCTTTCTTT.

CDR3 bases: TGTGCCACCAGCTCTGGGGGCGCGGGGGATGAGCAGTTCTTC. This codes for CATSSGGAGDEQFF. The gene calls are TRBV24-1 and TRBJ2-1; tentative D call: TRBD2 (7 bases). V was trimmed by 7 bases and J by 8 bases, leaving 17 bases between them. Germline assignment: CDR1 KGHDR and CDR2 SFDVKD. CDR3 length: 14 residues.

V gene TRBV11-2 combines with J gene TRBJ2-2; maybe TRBD1 (6 bases). Germline CDR1 reads SGHAT; CDR2 reads FQNNGV. Deletions cut 3 bases from V and 5 bases from J, with 16 bases between. The CDR3 loop spans 16 amino acids. DNA of the CDR3: TGTGCCAGCAGCTTCTACGGAAAAGGGGGAACCGGGGAGCTGTTTTTT. Translating gives CASSFYGKGGTGELFF.

J is TRBJ2-3 and V is TRBV21-1; whether TRBD2, the table's D call, matches the DNA was not checked. TRBV21-1 is listed as a pseudogene. CDR3 size: 15 residues. The CDR3 coding sequence is TGTGCCAGCAGCAAAGCGGGGAGAAGCACAGATACGCAGTATTTT. Its translation: CASSKAGRSTDTQYF.

The chain links TRBV15 to TRBJ2-2; no clear D gene. The germline gives CDR1 LNHNV, CDR2 YYDKDF (reference sequence). This CDR3 is 16 amino acids long. V lost 0 bases, J lost 2 bases, and 10 bases lay in between. The CDR3 protein is CATSREHTTNTGELFF. In DNA form, the CDR3 reads TGTGCCACCAGCAGAGAGCACACAACCAACACCGGGGAGCTGTTTTTT.

V gene TRBV27 combines with J gene TRBJ2-7; 7 bases agree with TRBD1. The CDR3 is 14 residues long. V shed 5 bases, J shed 5 bases, and the junction held 9 bases outside the gene matches. The V gene's germline CDR1 is MNHEY and CDR2 SMNVEV (reference sequence). In nucleotides, the CDR3 is TGTGCCAGCAGTGCGCTGGGACAGTGGGACGAGCAGTACTTC. This gives the protein CASSALGQWDEQYF.

The chain carries TRBV6-5 and TRBJ2-1, with 9 bases fitting TRBD1. Germline CDR1 reads MNHEY; CDR2 reads SVGAGI. V shed 2 bases, J shed 4 bases, and the junction held 3 bases outside the gene matches. The CDR3 spans 15 residues. CDR3 residues: CASSYAGQGYNEQFF. In DNA, the CDR3 is TGTGCCAGCAGTTACGCGGGACAGGGTTACAATGAGCAGTTCTTC.